Given below is one T cell receptor beta chain in context. The CDR3 is made up of 16 amino acids. Trimming cost V 4 bases and J 9 bases; bases outside gene matches: 13. Germline CDR1 LGHNA, CDR2 YSLEER. This entry comes from a study of blood T cell repertoires in COVID-19. Overall study context: Specimens from acute and convalescent COVID-19 originated in the United States, Italy and Spain. T cells, B-cell-depleted T cells, or PBMCs provided the cDNA or gDNA that served as material.

Original processing methods: Reference gene primer amplification gave estimated nucleated cell counts. Profiling relied on immunoSEQ multiplex PCR, and the TCRdb table lists in-frame clones only, not all of them. The V and J calls and clone size come from that table; D and trimming were worked out from the DNA. The table lists roughly 90,000 clones, approximately 80% of them singletons, with roughly a third in the top ten. This sequence originates from a woman of 80 years or more with active or convalescent COVID-19. The sequencing input was peripheral blood. This chain links TRBV4-3 with TRBJ2-3; 10 bases are shared with TRBD1. The CDR3 is CASSRNTGTGVGTQYF. CDR3 bases: TGCGCCAGCAGCCGGAATACCGGGACAGGGGTTGGGACGCAGTATTTT.